This TCR beta chain is from a study of T cells in localized non-small cell lung cancer. From germline, CDR1 is SGHDT and CDR2 YYEEEE. This CDR3 spans 13 amino acids. The data were produced by immunoSEQ multiplex PCR, yet TCRdb's version contains in-frame clones alone and is incomplete. Here the sample spans about 54,000 clones, around 83% being singletons. On this clone itself: One end of the junction does not line up with germline, which may come from a read error.

This TCR was recovered from a female donor of 60 years or more with stage II squamous cell lung carcinoma. The J gene is TRBJ1-1, the V gene TRBV5-6; D perhaps matches TRBD1 (5 bases). Material: peripheral blood, obtained before any cancer treatment. The CDR3 is CASSLGLGAEAFF. The CDR3 DNA sequence: TGTGCCAGCAGTTTGGGCTTAGGGGCTGAAGCTTTCTTT.